The 6 T cell receptor beta chains below were found in one sample sequenced in a study of CD8+ T cells in alopecia areata. As the sequencing template, cDNA was produced by extracting RNA and reverse transcribing it. Using immunoSEQ multiplex PCR, the repertoire was profiled, and TCRdb retains in-frame clones only, with some absent. The sample consists of about 90,000 clones, 44% of them appearing once. Treatment: oral pan-JAK inhibitor, 5-10 mg twice daily. Specimen: CD8+ T cells sorted from blood, collected at week 24, from a patient treated with tofacitinib. These receptors were obtained from a human donor with alopecia areata.

V gene TRBV7-2 combines with J gene TRBJ2-7; TRBD2 agrees at 10 bases. The CDR3 covers 16 residues. From germline, CDR1 is SGHTA and CDR2 FQGNSA. J lost 1 base, V lost 7 bases, and 10 bases had no gene match. CDR3 residues: CASIGRAGGPSYEQYF. CDR3 sequence (DNA): TGTGCCAGCATCGGACGAGCGGGAGGGCCATCCTACGAGCAGTACTTC. Using reference TRBV7-2 and TRBJ2-7 for the parts outside the CDR3, the full variable domain is GAGVSQSPSNKVTEKGKDVELRCDPISGHTALYWYRQSLGQGLEFLIYFQGNSAPDKSGLPSDRFSAERTGGSVSTLTIQRTQQEDSAVYLCASIGRAGGPSYEQYFGPGTRLTVT.

The V gene is TRBV28, the J gene TRBJ2-7; possible D gene TRBD1, 5 bases. Germline values: CDR1 MDHEN, CDR2 SYDVKM. Between the trimmed V and J ends, which lost 2 bases and 4 bases, there was a span of 18 bases. The CDR3 is 16 residues long. DNA of the CDR3: TGTGCCAGCAGTTTAGGGTTAAGAAATCAGGGATACGAGCAGTACTTC. This sequence encodes CASSLGLRNQGYEQYF.

This chain uses TRBV29-1 with TRBJ1-2; D is uncertain. The CDR3 contains 13 residues. With 5 bases removed from V and 6 bases from J, the gap between germline ends came to 16 bases. Germline loops: CDR1 SQVTM, CDR2 ANQGSEA. The CDR3 DNA follows: TGCAGCGTTCCCCCGCAGGAGAGTGATGGCTACACCTTC. Its translation is CSVPPQESDGYTF.

The rearrangement joins TRBV27 to TRBJ2-5; D not resolved. Germline values: CDR1 MNHEY, CDR2 SMNVEV (reference sequence). The CDR3 is made up of 14 amino acids. The V and J ends lost 0 bases and 0 bases respectively, with 5 bases between them. Here the CDR3 DNA reads TGTGCCAGCAGTTTATCGGCGTACCAAGAGACCCAGTACTTC. Translated: CASSLSAYQETQYF.

The V and J genes are TRBV28 and TRBJ1-1; unclear D gene. From germline, CDR1 is MDHEN and CDR2 SYDVKM. V gave up 6 bases and J gave up 1 base, with 21 bases separating them. The CDR3 consists of 17 residues. The CDR3 loop is CASSPPQGTNENTEAFF. In DNA, the CDR3 is TGTGCCAGCAGCCCACCACAAGGCACAAACGAGAACACTGAAGCTTTCTTT. Using reference TRBV28 and TRBJ1-1 for the parts outside the CDR3, the full variable domain is DVKVTQSSRYLVKRTGEKVFLECVQDMDHENMFWYRQDPGLGLRLIYFSYDVKMKEKGDIPEGYSVSREKKERFSLILESASTNQTSMYLCASSPPQGTNENTEAFFGQGTRLTVV.

This clone was picked up a small number of times. The chain links TRBV27 to TRBJ2-7; D gene uncertain. CDR3 length: 13 amino acids. V dropped 3 bases and J dropped 0 bases, with 6 bases sitting between them. Germline CDR1 MNHEY, CDR2 SMNVEV (reference sequence). As DNA, the CDR3 is TGTGCCAGCAGTTTGCCTAGCTCCTACGAGCAGTACTTC. This translates into CASSLPSSYEQYF.